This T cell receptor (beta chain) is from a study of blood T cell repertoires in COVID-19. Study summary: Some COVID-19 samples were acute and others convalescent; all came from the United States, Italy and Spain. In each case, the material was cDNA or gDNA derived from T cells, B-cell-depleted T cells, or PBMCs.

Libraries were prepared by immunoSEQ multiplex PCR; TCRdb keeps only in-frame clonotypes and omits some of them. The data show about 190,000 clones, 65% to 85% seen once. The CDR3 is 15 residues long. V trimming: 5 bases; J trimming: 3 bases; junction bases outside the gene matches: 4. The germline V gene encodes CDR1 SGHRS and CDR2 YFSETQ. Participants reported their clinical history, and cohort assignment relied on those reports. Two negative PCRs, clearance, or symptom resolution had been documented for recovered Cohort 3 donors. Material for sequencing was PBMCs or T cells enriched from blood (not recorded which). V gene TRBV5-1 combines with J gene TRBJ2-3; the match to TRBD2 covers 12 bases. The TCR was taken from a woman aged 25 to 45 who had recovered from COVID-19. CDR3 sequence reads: CASSRLAGGTDTQYF. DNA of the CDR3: TGCGCCAGCAGTCGGCTAGCGGGAGGGACAGATACGCAGTATTTT.